These 24 T cell receptor beta chains originate from one sample sequenced in a study of shared clonotypes between healthy human individuals. Sequenced by immunoSEQ multiplex PCR; TCRdb stores in-frame clones only, minus some. The table shows nearly 2 million clones, with about 95% occurring only once. In the naive CD8 group, cells lacked CD45RO and were positively selected for CCR7, so terminally differentiated effector memory CD45RA+ cells were left out. Material for sequencing was naive CD8+ T cells sorted from blood. The source of these receptors is a man between 18 and 29 years old in good health.

The J gene is TRBJ2-5, the V gene TRBV11-2; tentative D call: TRBD2 (6 bases). Per germline, CDR1 SGHAT and CDR2 FQNNGV. V lost 0 bases to trimming and J lost 5 bases, with 10 bases between them. This CDR3 is 14 amino acids long. In DNA form, the CDR3 reads TGTGCCAGCAGCTTAGAGCCTAGCGAGGAGACCCAGTACTTC. Its protein is CASSLEPSEETQYF. The full variable domain, in which reference TRBV11-2 and TRBJ2-5 provide the parts outside the CDR3, is EAGVAQSPRYKIIEKRQSVAFWCNPISGHATLYWYQQILGQGPKLLIQFQNNGVVDDSQLPKDRFSAERLKGVDSTLKIQPAKLEDSAVYLCASSLEPSEETQYFGPGTRLLVL.

The rearrangement links TRBV5-4 to TRBJ2-7; 8 positions match TRBD2. This CDR3 comprises 15 residues. The germline gives CDR1 SGHNT, CDR2 YYREEE (reference sequence). The trim removed 3 bases at V and 1 base at J, leaving 6 bases unmatched. The CDR3 region is CASSWGSGGSYEQYF. For the CDR3, the DNA is TGTGCCAGCAGCTGGGGAAGCGGGGGATCCTACGAGCAGTACTTC.

This rearrangement joins TRBV15 to TRBJ2-7, with 7 bases lining up with TRBD2. Losses at the gene ends were 7 bases for V and 6 bases for J; bases not matched to a gene: 12. In germline, CDR1 is LNHNV, CDR2 YYDKDF (reference sequence). The CDR3 length is 14 residues. The CDR3 protein is CATKPARLAPEQYF. CDR3 bases: TGTGCCACCAAACCGGCACGACTAGCTCCCGAGCAGTACTTC.

The chain joins TRBV7-9 to TRBJ1-1; possible D gene TRBD1, 5 bases. Germline CDR1 reads SEHNR; CDR2 reads FQNEAQ (reference sequence). V was clipped by 5 bases and J by 2 bases, with 12 bases between them. The CDR3 spans 14 residues. The CDR3 DNA reads as TGTGCCAGCAGCCACGGGACGGATAACACTGAAGCTTTCTTT. This translates into CASSHGTDNTEAFF.

This clone has a single count. The V gene is TRBV9, the J gene TRBJ2-3; a weak D match, TRBD2 (5 bases). The V gene's germline CDR1 is SGDLS and CDR2 YYNGEE. The ends were cut back, 3 bases at V and 4 bases at J, with 15 bases in the middle. The CDR3 extends over 15 amino acids. The CDR3 sequence is CASSEPGWASDTQYF. The CDR3 DNA follows: TGTGCCAGCAGCGAACCGGGGTGGGCTTCAGATACGCAGTATTTT.

The J gene is TRBJ2-1, the V gene TRBV6-5, with D tentatively TRBD2 (6 bases). The CDR3 runs to 16 residues. V dropped 0 bases and J dropped 4 bases, with 13 bases sitting between them. Germline CDR1 and CDR2: MNHEY and SVGAGI. The CDR3 loop reads CASSYSFSGGYNEQFF. The CDR3 DNA sequence: TGTGCCAGCAGTTACTCTTTTAGCGGAGGGTACAATGAGCAGTTCTTC.

The chain carries TRBV6-5 and TRBJ2-1, with 8 bases fitting TRBD1. J gave up 5 bases and V 5 bases, and 5 bases lay outside the gene matches. The CDR3 loop spans 14 amino acids. The germline gives CDR1 MNHEY, CDR2 SVGAGI. CDR3 sequence reads: CASSRQGWDNEQFF. The CDR3 DNA reads as TGTGCCAGCAGTCGACAGGGGTGGGACAATGAGCAGTTCTTC.

With regard to this clone: In the same sample, other DNA sequences code for this CDR3. The DNA for the CDR3 is TGTGCCAGTAGTATACTAGCGGCTTCCTACAATGAGCAGTTCTTC. Protein product: CASSILAASYNEQFF. The chain has TRBV19 and TRBJ2-1; TRBD2 aligns across 7 bases. The length of the CDR3 is 15 residues. The V gene end was trimmed by 2 bases and the J gene end by 1 base; junction bases not matched to a gene: 2. The V gene's germline CDR1 is LNHDA and CDR2 SQIVND (reference sequence). The full variable domain, completed using reference TRBV19 and TRBJ2-1, is DGGITQSPKYLFRKEGQNVTLSCEQNLNHDAMYWYRQDPGQGLRLIYYSQIVNDFQKGDIAEGYSVSREKKESFPLTVTSAQKNPTAFYLCASSILAASYNEQFFGPGTRLTVL.

The V and J genes are TRBV7-8 and TRBJ2-2; 9 bases are shared with TRBD2. Per the germline V gene, CDR1 is SGHVS and CDR2 is FQNEAQ. The CDR3 runs to 18 residues. The ends lost 6 bases at V and 3 bases at J; junction bases unmatched: 14. The CDR3 sequence: CASSWTLAGASDTGELFF. In DNA form, the CDR3 reads TGTGCCAGCAGTTGGACGTTAGCGGGGGCTTCAGACACCGGGGAGCTGTTTTTT.

This chain links TRBV5-6 with TRBJ2-7; 10 bases are shared with TRBD2. V trimming: 0 bases; J trimming: 1 base; junction bases outside the gene matches: 4. Germline values: CDR1 SGHDT, CDR2 YYEEEE. The CDR3 has 16 residues. Here the CDR3 DNA reads TGTGCCAGCAGCTTGGGGGCTAGCGGGGGTTCCTACGAGCAGTACTTC. It translates to CASSLGASGGSYEQYF.

This clone appeared once. The V call is TRBV7-2, the J call TRBJ2-7; TRBD2 is a possible D gene (5 bases). Trimming shortened V by 4 bases and J by 2 bases, and 15 bases separated the two germline ends. The germline V gene has CDR1 SGHTA and CDR2 FQGNSA. This CDR3 contains 15 residues. The CDR3 is CASSSRPIGAYEQYF. In nucleotides, the CDR3 is TGTGCCAGCAGCTCACGTCCCATCGGGGCCTACGAGCAGTACTTC.

The gene calls are TRBV7-8 and TRBJ2-7; 14 bases agree with TRBD2. The length of the CDR3 is 19 residues. CDR1 is SGHVS, CDR2 FQNEAQ, per germline. Losses at the gene ends were 10 bases for V and 6 bases for J; bases not matched to a gene: 23. CDR3 coding DNA: TGTGCCACCGAAGGTGATAGACTAGCGGGAGGGCCTCTGGGAACCGAGCAGTACTTC. Translating gives CATEGDRLAGGPLGTEQYF.

The rearrangement uses TRBV14 and TRBJ2-6; D is uncertain. V lost 4 bases and J 1 base, leaving 8 bases between the germline ends. The CDR3 runs 15 residues. CDR1 and CDR2 (germline): SGHDN, FVKESK. The chain's CDR3 is CASSRFTSGANVLTF. CDR3 in DNA: TGTGCCAGCAGCCGATTTACGTCTGGGGCCAACGTCCTGACTTTC.

The V gene is TRBV2, the J gene TRBJ2-7; TRBD1 aligns across 9 bases. Trimming at V came to 6 bases and at J to 1 base, leaving 4 bases not matched to a gene. In germline, CDR1 is SNHLY, CDR2 FYNNEI. This CDR3 is built from 14 residues. The DNA for the CDR3 is TGTGCCAGCAGCTTGGACAGGGGATCCTACGAGCAGTACTTC. Translating it yields CASSLDRGSYEQYF.

The genes are TRBV9 and TRBJ2-2; D is perhaps TRBD1 (5 bases). The CDR3 is made up of 15 amino acids. Trimming pared 0 bases from V and 4 bases from J, leaving 10 bases between. In germline, CDR1 is SGDLS, CDR2 YYNGEE. The CDR3 here is CASSVATTATGELFF. The CDR3 DNA sequence: TGTGCCAGCAGCGTAGCGACGACAGCCACCGGGGAGCTGTTTTTT.

The chain employs TRBV27 and TRBJ1-3; D unclear. The V end lost 5 bases, the J end lost 0 bases, and 8 bases lay between the germline ends. The length of the CDR3 is 14 residues. In germline, CDR1 is MNHEY, CDR2 SMNVEV (reference sequence). CDR3 in amino acids: CASSPEVSGNTIYF. CDR3 in DNA: TGTGCCAGCAGTCCCGAGGTCTCTGGAAACACCATATATTTT.

The chain employs TRBV6-5 and TRBJ2-5; D is tentatively TRBD1 or TRBD2 (6 bases each). The CDR3 is 15 amino acids. Trimming removed 0 bases at V and 2 bases at J, with 10 bases between. CDR1 is MNHEY, CDR2 SVGAGI, per germline. In DNA form, the CDR3 reads TGTGCCAGCAGTTACTCGAGGGGGGAGCAAGAGACCCAGTACTTC. Translated, it gives CASSYSRGEQETQYF.

The chain uses TRBV7-8 and TRBJ2-2; possibly TRBD2 for D (7 bases). The CDR3 is 17 amino acids. CDR1 is SGHVS, CDR2 FQNEAQ, per germline. V lost 5 bases to trimming and J lost 5 bases, with 21 bases between them. The DNA of the CDR3 is TGTGCCAGCAGCCCCAGGGAGGGGGTGATAAGTACCGGGGAGCTGTTTTTT. It yields the protein CASSPREGVISTGELFF.

V usage is TRBV13 and J usage is TRBJ2-1; 7 bases are a match to TRBD2. V lost 4 bases, J lost 8 bases, and 11 bases stayed unmatched. There are 15 residues in the CDR3. Per the germline V gene, CDR1 is PRHDT and CDR2 is FYEKMQ (reference sequence). CDR3 DNA: TGTGCCAGCAGCTCCGGGACTACTACGGGGGATGAGCAGTTCTTC. Translating it yields CASSSGTTTGDEQFF.

This chain joins TRBV7-9 and TRBJ2-2; the D is unclear. V shed 0 bases and J shed 6 bases, with 11 bases lying between them. Germline assignment: CDR1 SEHNR and CDR2 FQNEAQ (reference sequence). This CDR3 is 15 amino acids long. Here the CDR3 reads CASSLASSSSGELFF. The CDR3, as DNA: TGTGCCAGCAGCTTAGCCTCTAGTAGTTCCGGGGAGCTGTTTTTT.

This chain connects TRBV7-9 to TRBJ1-5; TRBD1 matches 8 bases. V trimming: 6 bases; J trimming: 1 base; junction bases outside the gene matches: 5. The CDR3 has 15 amino acids. Per germline, CDR1 SEHNR and CDR2 FQNEAQ (reference sequence). The CDR3 is CASSQTGGSNQPQHF. The CDR3 DNA reads as TGTGCCAGCAGTCAAACAGGGGGAAGCAATCAGCCCCAGCATTTT. Supplemented by reference TRBV7-9 and TRBJ1-5, the full variable domain reads DTGVSQNPRHKITKRGQNVTFRCDPISEHNRLYWYRQTLGQGPEFLTYFQNEAQLEKSRLLSDRFSAERPKGSFSTLEIQRTEQGDSAMYLCASSQTGGSNQPQHFGDGTRLSIL.

This clone came up once. The chain recombines TRBV6-5 with TRBJ1-1, with TRBD1 identical over 9 bases. CDR3 length equals 14 residues. After removal of 8 bases from V and 5 bases from J, the junction contained 9 bases not matched to a gene. Germline values: CDR1 MNHEY, CDR2 SVGAGI. CDR3 in amino acids: CASGTGTGLTEAFF. The DNA of the CDR3 is TGTGCCAGCGGGACCGGGACAGGGCTAACTGAAGCTTTCTTT.

The rearrangement joins TRBV19 to TRBJ1-2, with TRBD1 identical over 7 bases. The CDR3 has 14 residues. The V gene end was trimmed by 3 bases and the J gene end by 6 bases; junction bases not matched to a gene: 7. From germline, CDR1 is LNHDA and CDR2 SQIVND (reference sequence). The CDR3 bases are TGTGCCAGTAGTATCGGTGGGGACAGAAATGGCTACACCTTC. This codes for CASSIGGDRNGYTF.

J is TRBJ2-3 and V is TRBV6-1; tentative D call: TRBD1 (5 bases). This CDR3 spans 14 amino acids. Trimming removed 3 bases from V and 4 bases from J, with 11 bases in between. Looked up from germline, CDR1 is MNHNS and CDR2 is SASEGT. The CDR3 spells CASSEPTGPDTQYF. Here the CDR3 DNA reads TGTGCCAGCAGTGAGCCAACAGGTCCAGATACGCAGTATTTT.